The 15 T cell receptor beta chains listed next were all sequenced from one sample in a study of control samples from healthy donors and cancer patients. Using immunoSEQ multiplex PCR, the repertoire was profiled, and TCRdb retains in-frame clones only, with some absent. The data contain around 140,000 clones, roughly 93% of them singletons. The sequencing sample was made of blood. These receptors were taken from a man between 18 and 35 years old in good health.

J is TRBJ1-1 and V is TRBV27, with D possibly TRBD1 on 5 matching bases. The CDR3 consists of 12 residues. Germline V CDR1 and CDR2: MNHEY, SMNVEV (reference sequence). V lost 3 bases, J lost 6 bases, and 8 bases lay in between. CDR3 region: CASSFGGAEAFF. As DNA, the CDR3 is TGTGCCAGCAGTTTTGGGGGGGCTGAAGCTTTCTTT.

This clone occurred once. CDR3 DNA: TGTGCCAGCATGGGTAGCGGAGCCTACAATGAGCAGTTCTTC. Translated, it gives CASMGSGAYNEQFF. The chain uses TRBV2 and TRBJ2-1, with a weak D call TRBD2 (6 bases). V lost 7 bases, J lost 2 bases, and 12 bases lay in between. The germline V gene has CDR1 SNHLY and CDR2 FYNNEI. CDR3 length: 14 amino acids.

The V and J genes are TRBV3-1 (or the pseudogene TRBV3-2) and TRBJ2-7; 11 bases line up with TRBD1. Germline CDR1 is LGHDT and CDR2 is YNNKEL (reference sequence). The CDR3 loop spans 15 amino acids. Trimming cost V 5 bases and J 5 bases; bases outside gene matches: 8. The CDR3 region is CASSYPGQGVHEQYF. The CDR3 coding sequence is TGTGCCAGCAGCTACCCGGGACAGGGGGTTCACGAGCAGTACTTC.

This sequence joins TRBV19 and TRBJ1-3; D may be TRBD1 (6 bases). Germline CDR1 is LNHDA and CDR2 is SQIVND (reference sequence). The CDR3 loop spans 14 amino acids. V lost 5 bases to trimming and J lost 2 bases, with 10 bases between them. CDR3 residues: CASSLGGTGNTIYF. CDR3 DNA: TGTGCCAGTAGTTTGGGGGGCACTGGAAACACCATATATTTT.

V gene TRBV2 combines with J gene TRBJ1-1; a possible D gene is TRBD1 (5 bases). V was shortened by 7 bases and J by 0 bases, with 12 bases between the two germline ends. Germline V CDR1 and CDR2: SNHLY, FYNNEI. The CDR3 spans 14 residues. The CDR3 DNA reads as TGTGCCAGCACCACAGGTATCATGAACACTGAAGCTTTCTTT. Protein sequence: CASTTGIMNTEAFF.

The DNA for the CDR3 is TGCGCCAGCGGACCACAGGGTTCTGGGGCCAACGTCCTGACTTTC. Translated: CASGPQGSGANVLTF. This chain uses TRBV10-2 with TRBJ2-6, with D perhaps matching TRBD1 (6 bases). CDR3 size: 15 residues. Deletions cut 8 bases from V and 1 base from J, with 12 bases between. The germline CDR1 and CDR2 sequences are WSHSY and SAAADI.

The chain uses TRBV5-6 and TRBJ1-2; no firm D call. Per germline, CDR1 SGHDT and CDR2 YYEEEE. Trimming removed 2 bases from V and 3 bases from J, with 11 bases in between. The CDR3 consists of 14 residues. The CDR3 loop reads CASSFLRPDYGYTF. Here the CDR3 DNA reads TGTGCCAGCAGCTTTCTTCGGCCCGACTATGGCTACACCTTC.

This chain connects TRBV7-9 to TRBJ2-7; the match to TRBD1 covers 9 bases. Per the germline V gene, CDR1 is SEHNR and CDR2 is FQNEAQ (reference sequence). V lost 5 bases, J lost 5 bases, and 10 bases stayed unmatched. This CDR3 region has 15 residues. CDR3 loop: CASSPFRDRAHEQYF. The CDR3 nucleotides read TGTGCCAGCAGCCCCTTCCGGGACAGGGCTCACGAGCAGTACTTC.

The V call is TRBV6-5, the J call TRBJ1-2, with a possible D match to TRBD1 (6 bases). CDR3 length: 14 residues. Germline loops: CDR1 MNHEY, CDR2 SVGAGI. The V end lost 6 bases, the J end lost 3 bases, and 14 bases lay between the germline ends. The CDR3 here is CASSLDSAYYGYTF. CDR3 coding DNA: TGTGCCAGCAGCCTGGACAGTGCCTACTATGGCTACACCTTC.

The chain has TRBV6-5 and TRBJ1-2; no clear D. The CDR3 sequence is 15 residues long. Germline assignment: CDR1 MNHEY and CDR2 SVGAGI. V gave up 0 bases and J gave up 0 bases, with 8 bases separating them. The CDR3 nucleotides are TGTGCCAGCAGTTACTCGCCCCACGCTAACTATGGCTACACCTTC. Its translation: CASSYSPHANYGYTF.

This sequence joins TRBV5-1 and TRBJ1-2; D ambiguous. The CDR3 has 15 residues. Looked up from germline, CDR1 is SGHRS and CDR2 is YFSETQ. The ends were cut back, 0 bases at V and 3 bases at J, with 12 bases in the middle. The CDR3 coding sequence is TGCGCCAGCAGCTTGGAAGGCGAGCTTTACTATGGCTACACCTTC. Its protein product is CASSLEGELYYGYTF.

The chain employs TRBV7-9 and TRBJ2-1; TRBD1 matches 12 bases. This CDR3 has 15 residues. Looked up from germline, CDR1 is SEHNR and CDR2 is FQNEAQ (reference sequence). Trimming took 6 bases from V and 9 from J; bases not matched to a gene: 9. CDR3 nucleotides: TGTGCCAGCAGGTCGGGACAGGGGGCGAGTGTTGAGCAGTTCTTC. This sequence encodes CASRSGQGASVEQFF.

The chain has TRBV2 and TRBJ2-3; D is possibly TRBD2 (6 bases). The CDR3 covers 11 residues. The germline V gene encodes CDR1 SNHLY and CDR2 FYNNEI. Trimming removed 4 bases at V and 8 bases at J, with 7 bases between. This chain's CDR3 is CASSAGVTQYF. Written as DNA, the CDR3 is TGTGCCAGCAGTGCGGGGGTTACGCAGTATTTT.

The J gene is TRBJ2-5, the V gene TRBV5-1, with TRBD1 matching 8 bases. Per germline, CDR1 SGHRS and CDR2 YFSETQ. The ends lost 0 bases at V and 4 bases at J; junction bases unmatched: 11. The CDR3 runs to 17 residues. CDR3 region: CASSLGPAGGALETQYF. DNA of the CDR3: TGCGCCAGCAGCTTGGGCCCTGCAGGGGGCGCTTTAGAGACCCAGTACTTC.

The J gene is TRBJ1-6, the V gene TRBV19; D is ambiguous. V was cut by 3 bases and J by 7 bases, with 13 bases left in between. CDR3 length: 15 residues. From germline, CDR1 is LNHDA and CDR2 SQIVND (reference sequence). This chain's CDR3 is CASSMAKGRNSPLHF. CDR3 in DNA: TGTGCCAGTAGTATGGCAAAAGGGAGGAATTCACCCCTCCACTTT.